This TCR beta chain emerged from a study of control samples from healthy donors and cancer patients. V gave up 6 bases and J gave up 7 bases, with 17 bases separating them. Per the germline V gene, CDR1 is SGHDT and CDR2 is YYEEEE. The CDR3 is made up of 13 amino acids. Repertoires were generated with immunoSEQ multiplex PCR, while TCRdb's copy carries only in-frame clones and drops some. The table lists 150,000 to 200,000 clones, more than 90% of them singletons. The source is a man aged 25-45 years in good health. The J gene is TRBJ2-7, the V gene TRBV5-6; no definite D call. Sample: blood. The CDR3 is CASTRETFGEQYF. In DNA form, the CDR3 reads TGTGCCAGCACCCGTGAAACATTCGGAGAGCAGTACTTC.